One and the same sample provided the 14 T cell receptor beta chains below, sequenced in a study of shared clonotypes between healthy human individuals. Cells designated naive CD8 were CD45RO-negative and were positively selected for CCR7, with terminally differentiated effector memory CD45RA+ cells excluded. Sequencing used immunoSEQ multiplex PCR; TCRdb keeps in-frame clones, though not all of them. This table has fewer than 700,000 clones, approximately 95% appearing once. Sequenced input: naive CD8+ T cells sorted from blood. The receptors originated from a woman younger than 45 in good health.

CDR3 sequence reads: CASSLGEQGADTEAFF. CDR3 DNA sequence: TGTGCCAGCAGCTTAGGGGAGCAGGGGGCGGACACTGAAGCTTTCTTT. The V gene is TRBV7-9, the J gene TRBJ1-1, with TRBD1 matching 8 bases. The CDR3 is made up of 16 amino acids. V gave up 1 base and J gave up 3 bases; unmatched junction bases: 7. Germline V gene data show CDR1 as SEHNR and CDR2 as FQNEAQ (reference sequence).

The rearrangement links TRBV28 to TRBJ2-7, with 7 bases that match TRBD1. The length of the CDR3 is 13 residues. CDR1 is MDHEN, CDR2 SYDVKM, per germline. Germline trimming cut 8 bases from V and 2 bases from J; bases unmatched to any gene: 6. The DNA for the CDR3 is TGTGCCAGCTCAGACAGGGTAGCCTACGAGCAGTACTTC. This translates into CASSDRVAYEQYF.

There are a few counts of this clone. The V and J genes are TRBV30 and TRBJ1-1; weak D call: TRBD1 (5 bases). The CDR3 extends over 13 amino acids. The ends were cut back, 7 bases at V and 1 base at J, with 13 bases in the middle. The germline CDR1 and CDR2 sequences are GTSNPN and SVGIG (reference sequence). Here the CDR3 reads CALLSTGNTEAFF. The CDR3 DNA sequence: TGTGCCTTACTTTCTACAGGGAACACTGAAGCTTTCTTT. Complete variable domain (other parts from reference TRBV30 and TRBJ1-1): SQTIHQWPATLVQPVGSPLSLECTVEGTSNPNLYWYRQAAGRGLQLLFYSVGIGQISSEVPQNLSASRPQDRQFILSSKKLLLSDSGFYLCALLSTGNTEAFFGQGTRLTVV.

V usage is TRBV21-1 and J usage is TRBJ2-1; no DNA check was done on the table's D call, TRBD1. TRBV21-1 corresponds to a pseudogene. This CDR3 comprises 13 residues. DNA for the CDR3: TGTGCCAGCAGCAGGGGACAGACCAATGAGCAGTTCTTC. Protein product: CASSRGQTNEQFF.

The chain recombines TRBV29-1 with TRBJ2-1; 9 bases are a match to TRBD2. Germline CDR1 and CDR2: SQVTM and ANQGSEA. The V and J ends lost 8 bases and 0 bases, in that order; junction bases with no gene match: 11. CDR3 length: 16 residues. In DNA, the CDR3 is TGCAGCCTAAGGACTAGCGCGATGAGCTCCTACAATGAGCAGTTCTTC. Translating gives CSLRTSAMSSYNEQFF.

The V and J genes are TRBV6-5 and TRBJ2-7, with D uncertain. From germline, CDR1 is MNHEY and CDR2 SVGAGI. V dropped 7 bases and J dropped 3 bases, with 16 bases sitting between them. The CDR3 runs to 14 residues. The CDR3 nucleotides are TGTGCCAGCATGCCCCGACCCATTTACTACGAGCAGTACTTC. This translates into CASMPRPIYYEQYF.

On this clone itself: One junction end disagrees with the germline gene, perhaps due to a read error. CDR3 sequence: CATSEGTGSSEQYF. Here the CDR3 DNA reads TGTGCCACCAGCGAGGGGACAGGGTCCTCCGAGCAGTACTTC. The J gene is TRBJ2-7, the V gene TRBV15; 9 bases line up with TRBD1. The length of the CDR3 is 14 residues. Germline CDR1 reads LNHNV; CDR2 reads YYDKDF (reference sequence).

This clone appeared a single time. Other DNA sequences in the sample encode the same CDR3. The chain couples TRBV5-6 to TRBJ2-7; 8 bases agree with TRBD2. J lost 3 bases, V lost 2 bases, and 4 bases had no gene match. This CDR3 region has 14 residues. CDR1 and CDR2 (germline): SGHDT, YYEEEE. The CDR3 DNA sequence: TGTGCCAGCAGCTTAGGACTAGCAGTCTACGAGCAGTACTTC. Translated, it gives CASSLGLAVYEQYF.

V gene TRBV18 combines with J gene TRBJ2-7; TRBD1 or TRBD2 may be the D gene (5 bases each). The germline V and J ends were trimmed by 1 base and 5 bases, with 12 bases remaining between them. The germline gives CDR1 KGHSH, CDR2 LQKENI. The CDR3 runs 14 residues. This CDR3 reads CASSPRQGVDEQYF. In DNA, the CDR3 is TGTGCCAGCTCACCACGCCAGGGAGTAGACGAGCAGTACTTC.

The chain combines TRBV2 with TRBJ1-2; D possibly corresponds to TRBD1 (5 bases). V lost 3 bases and J 0 bases, leaving 11 bases between the germline ends. The CDR3 spans 15 residues. Germline CDR1 reads SNHLY; CDR2 reads FYNNEI. CDR3 sequence: CASSEGTVANYGYTF. CDR3 nucleotide sequence: TGTGCCAGCAGTGAGGGGACTGTAGCTAACTATGGCTACACCTTC.

The chain uses TRBV9 and TRBJ2-7; TRBD2 matches 8 bases. The germline V gene encodes CDR1 SGDLS and CDR2 YYNGEE. V shed 4 bases and J 3 bases; nucleotides not matched to a gene: 9. The CDR3 totals 15 residues. The CDR3 region has the DNA TGTGCCAGCAGCCCGGGTGGTAGCGGGGTCTACGAGCAGTACTTC. Encoded protein: CASSPGGSGVYEQYF.

The chain employs TRBV13 and TRBJ2-1; no clear D. CDR3 size: 16 residues. CDR1 PRHDT and CDR2 FYEKMQ come from the germline V gene (reference sequence). Trimming took 0 bases from V and 3 from J, leaving 12 bases between them. In nucleotides, the CDR3 is TGTGCCAGCAGCTTAGGAGCGCCTATGGTCTACAATGAGCAGTTCTTC. Translating it yields CASSLGAPMVYNEQFF.

This chain uses TRBV2 with TRBJ1-1, with a tentative D call TRBD1 (5 bases). Trimming removed 11 bases at V and 0 bases at J, with 10 bases between. The CDR3 covers 12 residues. Germline V gene data show CDR1 as SNHLY and CDR2 as FYNNEI. CDR3 in amino acids: CAAGTLNTEAFF. The CDR3 DNA reads as TGTGCCGCCGGGACCTTGAACACTGAAGCTTTCTTT.

V gene TRBV10-3 combines with J gene TRBJ2-7; D gene unclear. V shed 0 bases and J shed 2 bases, with 8 bases lying between them. CDR3 length: 14 amino acids. The germline gives CDR1 ENHRY, CDR2 SYGVKD. DNA of the CDR3: TGTGCCATCAGTGAGTCAAAAACTCCCTACGAGCAGTACTTC. It specifies CAISESKTPYEQYF.